The entry below describes one T cell receptor (beta chain). What it recognizes is unknown. These data belong to a study of radiation and T cells in renal cell carcinoma. General study results and limits: In blood, top tumor clones expanded by 2 weeks, shrinking by 4.

The CDR3 is 13 residues long. Deletions cut 0 bases from V and 2 bases from J, with 6 bases between. Germline V gene sequence: CDR1 SGHRS, CDR2 YFSETQ. Using immunoSEQ multiplex PCR, the repertoire was profiled, and TCRdb retains in-frame clones only, with some absent. The sample carries 50,000 to 70,000 clones, around 80% recorded once. The time point was: blood 4 weeks post-SBRT, at nephrectomy. Noted treatment: 15 Gy SBRT to primary tumor, nephrectomy 4 weeks later. After SBRT, blood was collected at 2 and 4 weeks, plus baseline. Clear cell pathology was present in this patient's renal cell carcinoma.

The V call is TRBV5-1, the J call TRBJ2-7, with D hard to call. The TCR originated in a man aged 55-75 years with renal cell carcinoma. The sample consisted of blood, taken from a patient whose treatment included radiotherapy and nephrectomy. CDR3 in DNA: TGCGCCAGCAGCTTGGTGGAAGCCTACGAGCAGTACTTC. It is translated as CASSLVEAYEQYF. Using reference TRBV5-1 and TRBJ2-7 for the parts outside the CDR3, the full variable domain is KAGVTQTPRYLIKTRGQQVTLSCSPISGHRSVSWYQQTPGQGLQFLFEYFSETQRNKGNFPGRFSGRQFSNSRSEMNVSTLELGDSALYLCASSLVEAYEQYFGPGTRLTVT.